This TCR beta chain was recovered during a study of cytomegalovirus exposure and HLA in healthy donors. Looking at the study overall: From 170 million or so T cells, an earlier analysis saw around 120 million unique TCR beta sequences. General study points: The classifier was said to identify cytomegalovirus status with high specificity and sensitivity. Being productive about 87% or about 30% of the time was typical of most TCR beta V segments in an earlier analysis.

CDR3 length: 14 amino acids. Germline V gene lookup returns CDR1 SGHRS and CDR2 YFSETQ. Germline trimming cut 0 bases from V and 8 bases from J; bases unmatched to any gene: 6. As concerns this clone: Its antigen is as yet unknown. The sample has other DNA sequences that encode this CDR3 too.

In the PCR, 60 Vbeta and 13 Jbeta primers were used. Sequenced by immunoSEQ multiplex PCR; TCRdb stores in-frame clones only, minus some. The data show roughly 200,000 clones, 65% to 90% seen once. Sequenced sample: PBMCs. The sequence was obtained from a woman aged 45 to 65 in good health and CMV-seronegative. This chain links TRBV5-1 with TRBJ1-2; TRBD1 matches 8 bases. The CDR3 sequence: CASSLARTGHGYTF. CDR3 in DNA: TGCGCCAGCAGCTTGGCCCGGACAGGGCACGGCTACACCTTC.